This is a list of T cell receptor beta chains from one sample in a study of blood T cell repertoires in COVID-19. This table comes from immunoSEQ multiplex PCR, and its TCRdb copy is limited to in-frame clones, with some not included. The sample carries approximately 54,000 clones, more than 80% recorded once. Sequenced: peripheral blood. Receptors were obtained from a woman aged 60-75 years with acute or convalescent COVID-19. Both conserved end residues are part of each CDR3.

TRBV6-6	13	CASAGGGNEKLFF
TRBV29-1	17	CSVEGLADRSSYNEQFF
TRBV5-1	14	CASSPGLATDTQYF
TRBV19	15	CASSTLTGKNQPQHF
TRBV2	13	CASRGTGGGEQYF
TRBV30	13	CAWSRLADREQYF
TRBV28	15	CASSLDRGRTDTQYF
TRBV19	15	CASSNPSGPTYEQYF
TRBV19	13	CASSTHRNQPQHF
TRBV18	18	CASSPPPTGTYSNQPQHF
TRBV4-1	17	CASSQPSTGGRGNEQFF
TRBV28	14	CASRGGLKDQPQHF
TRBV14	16	CASSQVEPGTAYGYTF
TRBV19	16	CASTSQGGQGNSPLHF
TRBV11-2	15	CASSLTSGRAGEQFF
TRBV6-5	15	CASSYSGTGHNEQFF
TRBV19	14	CATQSTGGIYEQYF
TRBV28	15	CASSFLASGEETQYF
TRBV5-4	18	CASSRGGTTSWATDTQYF
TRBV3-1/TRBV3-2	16	CASSPHPADLDYGYTF
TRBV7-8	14	CASSQGIQGNTQYF
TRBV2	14	CASSADRAGYGYTF
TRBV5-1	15	CASSFPGQNTGELFF
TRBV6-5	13	CASSSLAAYEQYF
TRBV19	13	CASSPTGSYGYTF
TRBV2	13	CASNGAYHQPQHF
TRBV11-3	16	CASSPPGGGEIHEQYF
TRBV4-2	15	CASSQAPEGTYEQYF
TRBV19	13	CASTGREGYGYTF
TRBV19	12	CASSVRRNEQFF
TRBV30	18	CAWRIGLAGGKLYNEQFF
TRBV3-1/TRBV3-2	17	CASSQGQATGYGYGYTF
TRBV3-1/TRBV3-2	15	CASSQVDSLTYEQYF
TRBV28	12	CATDRVSGELFF
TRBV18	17	CASSPLKDGKSGNTIYF
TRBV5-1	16	CASSTGLSDFVRELFF
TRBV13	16	CASSARTVSGVEKLFF
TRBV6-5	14	CASRPGQGARGYTF
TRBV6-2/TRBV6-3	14	CASSYSPSGNEQFF
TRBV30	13	CAWSLQGNTEAFF
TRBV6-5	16	CASSSSGTGTYNEQFF
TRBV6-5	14	CASYYGGGYTEAFF
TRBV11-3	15	CATTTDGRGGNEQFF
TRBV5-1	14	CASSSGTGNQPQHF
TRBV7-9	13	CASSHGGSYEQYF
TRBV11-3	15	CASSQGLAGRDEQFF
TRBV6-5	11	CASILRGEAFF
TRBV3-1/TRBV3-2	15	CASTVGAAAEYGYTF
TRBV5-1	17	CASSPGMGLTNTGELFF